Reported below is one TCR beta chain. This specimen comes from a study of blood T cell repertoires in COVID-19. Across the study: Researchers got acute and convalescent COVID-19 samples from the United States, Italy and Spain. Sample material is recorded as cDNA or gDNA derived from T cells, B-cell-depleted T cells, or PBMCs.

Authors' methods: Estimated nucleated cell counts came from reference gene primer amplification. This table comes from immunoSEQ multiplex PCR, and its TCRdb copy is limited to in-frame clones, with some not included. V, J and clone size are those of that table, while D and trimming were read from the DNA. The repertoire holds about 150,000 clones, with roughly 80% as singletons. This CDR3 is built from 14 residues. Trimming took off 2 bases at V and 4 bases at J, with 11 bases between the two ends. Germline V gene data show CDR1 as ENHRY and CDR2 as SYGVKD. The source is a woman aged 55-69 years with acute or convalescent COVID-19. The V and J genes are TRBV10-3 and TRBJ1-2, with a weak D call TRBD1 (6 bases). Sequences were obtained from peripheral blood. The CDR3 loop is CAISERTASYGYTF. CDR3 DNA: TGTGCCATCAGTGAGAGGACAGCCTCCTATGGCTACACCTTC.